These 32 T cell receptor beta chains came from one sample sequenced in a study of blood T cell repertoires in COVID-19. Clones were sequenced by immunoSEQ multiplex PCR, and TCRdb holds only the in-frame ones, with some missing. This sample has approximately 210,000 clones, with approximately 86% found just once. Material: PBMCs or T cells enriched from blood (not recorded which). The receptors shown here come from a woman aged 25 to 39 who had recovered from COVID-19.

The count of this clone is one. The rearrangement joins TRBV7-3 to TRBJ1-6; D is perhaps TRBD1 (5 bases). The CDR3 loop spans 13 amino acids. Germline V CDR1 and CDR2: SGHTA, FQGTGA. V lost 3 bases and J lost 9, with 9 bases in between. The CDR3 region is CASSFQGGSPLHF. CDR3 in DNA: TGTGCCAGCAGCTTCCAGGGCGGTTCACCCCTCCACTTT.

This clone was seen just once. The J gene is TRBJ2-5, the V gene TRBV11-2, with 9 bases that match TRBD1. The CDR3 totals 13 residues. Germline loops: CDR1 SGHAT, CDR2 FQNNGV. V shed 5 bases and J 4 bases; nucleotides not matched to a gene: 2. The CDR3, as DNA: TGTGCCAGCAGCATGGGACAGGGAGAGACCCAGTACTTC. It translates to CASSMGQGETQYF.

The CDR3 loop is CASTSLDRSSYNEQFF. CDR3 DNA sequence: TGTGCCAGCACCTCGCTCGACAGGAGCTCCTACAATGAGCAGTTCTTC. The V call is TRBV27, the J call TRBJ2-1, with D maybe TRBD1 (6 bases). The CDR3 has 16 amino acids. Germline lookup yields CDR1 MNHEY and CDR2 SMNVEV (reference sequence). Trimming took off 7 bases at V and 0 bases at J, with 16 bases between the two ends.

This chain joins TRBV6-2 or TRBV6-3 and TRBJ1-5; D uncertain. The CDR3 has 13 residues. V was trimmed by 6 bases and J by 1 base, leaving 7 bases between them. Germline lookup yields CDR1 MNHEY and CDR2 SVGEGT. The CDR3 sequence: CASSRASNQPQHF. CDR3 bases: TGTGCCAGCAGCCGCGCCAGCAATCAGCCCCAGCATTTT.

This clone showed up just once. This chain connects TRBV29-1 to TRBJ1-2, with D maybe TRBD1 (5 bases). Looked up from germline, CDR1 is SQVTM and CDR2 is ANQGSEA. This CDR3 is built from 14 residues. V was cut by 4 bases and J by 2 bases, with 14 bases left in between. The CDR3 region has the DNA TGCAGCGTTGGGGGCAGGGAGGGCAACTATGGCTACACCTTC. This encodes CSVGGREGNYGYTF.

V is TRBV9 and J is TRBJ2-7; TRBD2 matches 11 bases. The CDR3 consists of 15 residues. Germline CDR1 SGDLS, CDR2 YYNGEE. J gave up 7 bases and V 2 bases, and 8 bases lay outside the gene matches. The CDR3 spells CASSVVAGGLREQYF. CDR3 sequence (DNA): TGTGCCAGCAGCGTCGTAGCGGGAGGGCTTAGAGAGCAGTACTTC.

The chain combines TRBV5-1 with TRBJ2-7; TRBD2 is a possible D gene (6 bases). Between the trimmed V and J ends, which lost 2 bases and 6 bases, there was a span of 15 bases. Germline loops: CDR1 SGHRS, CDR2 YFSETQ. This CDR3 comprises 14 residues. CDR3 loop: CASSFEAGRIEQYF. In DNA, the CDR3 is TGCGCCAGCAGCTTCGAGGCGGGGAGAATCGAGCAGTACTTC.

The chain recombines TRBV4-1 with TRBJ2-1, with TRBD2 matching 13 bases. Trimming at V came to 5 bases and at J to 8 bases, leaving 9 bases not matched to a gene. The V gene's germline CDR1 is MGHRA and CDR2 YSYEKL. The CDR3 is 16 amino acids. CDR3 in amino acids: CASSYGLAGVFDEQFF. Here the CDR3 DNA reads TGCGCCAGCAGCTACGGACTAGCGGGAGTTTTTGATGAGCAGTTCTTC.

V is TRBV5-1 and J is TRBJ1-1; the D gene is possibly TRBD1 (5 bases). Germline V gene data show CDR1 as SGHRS and CDR2 as YFSETQ. The ends were cut back, 0 bases at V and 2 bases at J, with 17 bases in the middle. This CDR3 is 17 amino acids long. The CDR3 DNA reads TGCGCCAGCAGCTTGGAGCCGGCGGGGGTTCGAAACACTGAAGCTTTCTTT. Residues: CASSLEPAGVRNTEAFF.

V and J are TRBV5-4 and TRBJ2-5; tentative D call: TRBD1 (5 bases). Trimming removed 4 bases at V and 1 base at J, with 11 bases between. The germline gives CDR1 SGHNT, CDR2 YYREEE (reference sequence). The CDR3 covers 14 residues. CDR3 in DNA: TGTGCCAGCAGCCCGTTACAGGTCCAAGAGACCCAGTACTTC. This encodes CASSPLQVQETQYF. The full variable domain, with the rest looked up from reference TRBV5-4 and TRBJ2-5, is ETGVTQSPTHLIKTRGQQVTLRCSSQSGHNTVSWYQQALGQGPQFIFQYYREEENGRGNFPPRFSGLQFPNYSSELNVNALELDDSALYLCASSPLQVQETQYFGPGTRLLVL.

V and J are TRBV6-6 and TRBJ2-5, with a tentative D call TRBD1 (5 bases). The length of the CDR3 is 14 residues. Trimming pared 3 bases from V and 0 bases from J, leaving 8 bases between. CDR1 is MNHNY, CDR2 SVGAGI, per germline (reference sequence). The CDR3 sequence is CASSYNRYQETQYF. DNA for the CDR3: TGTGCCAGCAGTTATAACAGGTACCAAGAGACCCAGTACTTC.

CDR3 region: CATSEQGLIRQPQHF. For the CDR3, the DNA is TGTGCCACCAGCGAACAGGGGCTTATCCGACAGCCCCAGCATTTT. J is TRBJ1-5 and V is TRBV15; 7 nucleotides align to TRBD1. Trimming cost V 5 bases and J 7 bases; bases outside gene matches: 11. The CDR3 has 15 residues. Germline values: CDR1 LNHNV, CDR2 YYDKDF (reference sequence).

The J gene is TRBJ1-2, the V gene TRBV30; D gene unclear. In germline, CDR1 is GTSNPN, CDR2 SVGIG (reference sequence). The CDR3 contains 14 residues. V was cut by 5 bases and J by 5 bases, with 18 bases left in between. In DNA, the CDR3 is TGTGCCTGGGCCCCAACCTCGGGTAGGTATGGCTACACCTTC. Amino acid sequence: CAWAPTSGRYGYTF.

The chain joins TRBV4-3 to TRBJ1-2, with D perhaps TRBD1 (6 bases). Deletions cut 3 bases from V and 6 bases from J, with 11 bases between. The CDR3 contains 13 residues. Looked up from germline, CDR1 is LGHNA and CDR2 is YSLEER. DNA of the CDR3: TGCGCCAGCAGCCAGTCAGGGGAAGATGGCTACACCTTC. Amino acids: CASSQSGEDGYTF.

V and J are TRBV27 and TRBJ1-2, with D hard to call. Trimming shortened V by 5 bases and J by 4 bases, and 8 bases separated the two germline ends. The germline CDR1 and CDR2 sequences are MNHEY and SMNVEV (reference sequence). The length of the CDR3 is 12 residues. The CDR3 nucleotides read TGTGCCAGCAGTCCCAACAGCTATGGCTACACCTTC. It encodes CASSPNSYGYTF.

The V call is TRBV18, the J call TRBJ2-3, with 9 bases aligning to TRBD1. The V and J ends lost 1 base and 1 base, in that order; junction bases with no gene match: 0. The CDR3 sequence is 15 residues long. Germline-derived CDR1 and CDR2 are KGHSH and LQKENI. In DNA, the CDR3 is TGTGCCAGCTCACCACGGACAGGGGGCACAGATACGCAGTATTTT. Translation gives CASSPRTGGTDTQYF.

V usage is TRBV11-3 and J usage is TRBJ2-1, with a weak D call TRBD2 (5 bases). CDR1 and CDR2 (germline): SGHNT, YENEEA. The length of the CDR3 is 13 residues. V lost 1 base to trimming and J lost 7 bases, with 8 bases between them. The CDR3 region is CASSLGTRNEQFF. The CDR3 DNA is TGTGCCAGCAGCTTAGGGACTCGGAATGAGCAGTTCTTC.

The V gene is TRBV28, the J gene TRBJ1-1, with TRBD1 as a possible D gene (5 bases). Germline CDR1 is MDHEN and CDR2 is SYDVKM. There are 17 residues in the CDR3. V lost 3 bases, J lost 4 bases, and 21 bases lay in between. The CDR3 coding sequence is TGTGCCAGCAGTTTCGGTCAGGCTGGTAATAGGGGCACTGAAGCTTTCTTT. Protein: CASSFGQAGNRGTEAFF.

CDR3 sequence (DNA): TGTGCCAGCAGTACACAGGGTTCTGGAAACACCATATATTTT. It is translated as CASSTQGSGNTIYF. The chain is built from TRBV6-5 and TRBJ1-3, with D possibly matching TRBD1 (6 bases). CDR1 MNHEY and CDR2 SVGAGI come from the germline V gene. V lost 5 bases and J lost 1, with 9 bases in between. CDR3 length equals 14 residues.

The rearrangement links TRBV5-6 to TRBJ1-2; TRBD1 is a possible D gene (6 bases). The CDR3 sequence is 13 residues long. V was clipped by 2 bases and J by 5 bases, with 10 bases between them. Germline loops: CDR1 SGHDT, CDR2 YYEEEE. DNA of the CDR3: TGTGCCAGCAGCTTCGGACAGAGTTATGGCTACACCTTC. As protein: CASSFGQSYGYTF. Full variable domain (missing parts from reference TRBV5-6 and TRBJ1-2): DAGVTQSPTHLIKTRGQQVTLRCSPKSGHDTVSWYQQALGQGPQFIFQYYEEEERQRGNFPDRFSGHQFPNYSSELNVNALLLGDSALYLCASSFGQSYGYTFGSGTRLTVV.

The CDR3: CASSRTSGGETQYF. The CDR3 DNA reads TGTGCCAGCAGCCGGACTAGCGGGGGAGAGACCCAGTACTTC. The chain combines TRBV7-3 with TRBJ2-5; 13 bases match TRBD2. Trimming cost V 5 bases and J 4 bases; bases outside gene matches: 1. Germline-derived CDR1 and CDR2 are SGHTA and FQGTGA. The CDR3 is made up of 14 amino acids.

The rearrangement uses TRBV7-8 and TRBJ2-2, with 13 positions matching TRBD2. The germline CDR1 and CDR2 sequences are SGHVS and FQNEAQ. CDR3 length equals 19 residues. Trimming at V came to 0 bases and at J to 7 bases, leaving 11 bases not matched to a gene. CDR3 sequence reads: CASSLASWTSGSLGGELFF. For the CDR3, the DNA is TGTGCCAGCAGCTTAGCGAGTTGGACTAGCGGGAGTCTGGGCGGGGAGCTGTTTTTT.

The chain couples TRBV27 to TRBJ1-4; 10 bases agree with TRBD1. After removal of 5 bases from V and 7 bases from J, the junction contained 13 bases not matched to a gene. The CDR3 sequence is 17 residues long. Germline V gene sequence: CDR1 MNHEY, CDR2 SMNVEV (reference sequence). The CDR3, as DNA: TGTGCCAGCAGTAGACAGGGGGCCCTAGGCCGGGGTGAAAAACTGTTTTTT. Residues: CASSRQGALGRGEKLFF.

This chain uses TRBV24-1 with TRBJ2-7; 14 bases match TRBD2. Germline-derived CDR1 and CDR2 are KGHDR and SFDVKD. V trimming: 7 bases; J trimming: 3 bases; junction bases outside the gene matches: 1. CDR3 length: 14 amino acids. CDR3 protein: CATSGTSGSYEQYF. The DNA of the CDR3 is TGTGCCACCAGCGGGACTAGCGGGAGCTACGAGCAGTACTTC.

This chain joins TRBV28 and TRBJ2-3; TRBD1 matches 11 bases. The trim removed 5 bases at V and 3 bases at J, leaving 10 bases unmatched. The germline V gene encodes CDR1 MDHEN and CDR2 SYDVKM. CDR3 length: 17 amino acids. The CDR3 sequence: CASSPLYGTGGTDTQYF. CDR3 nucleotides: TGTGCCAGCAGTCCCCTGTATGGGACAGGGGGAACAGATACGCAGTATTTT.

The gene calls are TRBV3-1 (or the pseudogene TRBV3-2) and TRBJ1-5, with TRBD1 matching 9 bases. CDR1 LGHDT and CDR2 YNNKEL come from the germline V gene (reference sequence). The CDR3 contains 14 residues. V trimming: 5 bases; J trimming: 4 bases; junction bases outside the gene matches: 3. In nucleotides, the CDR3 is TGTGCCAGCAGCGTGGGACAGGGAAATCAGCCCCAGCATTTT. Its protein is CASSVGQGNQPQHF.

The rearrangement uses TRBV12-3 or TRBV12-4 and TRBJ1-1; TRBD1 might be the D (5 bases). The germline V and J ends were trimmed by 6 bases and 1 base, with 9 bases remaining between them. The CDR3 is made up of 13 amino acids. The CDR3 spells CASRPGANTEAFF. The DNA for the CDR3 is TGTGCCAGCAGGCCTGGGGCGAACACTGAAGCTTTCTTT.

The genes are TRBV12-3 or TRBV12-4 and TRBJ1-5; the D gene is possibly TRBD1 (5 bases). The CDR3 runs 13 residues. Trimming left V 4 bases short and J 4 bases short, with 8 bases between. The CDR3 bases are TGTGCCAGCAGTTCATCAGGGAATCAGCCCCAGCATTTT. As protein: CASSSSGNQPQHF.

A word on this clone: Germline and junction disagree at one end, which may indicate a read error. The CDR3 is CASSQDMGTGLRLVF. The CDR3 DNA is TGTGCCAGCAGCCAAGATATGGGGACAGGGCTTCGACTTGTGTTT. This chain connects TRBV4-2 to TRBJ1-6, with 9 positions matching TRBD1. This CDR3 has 15 amino acids. Germline CDR1 is LGHNA and CDR2 is YNFKEQ.

The sample holds one count of this clone. The rearrangement joins TRBV2 to TRBJ1-1; D is unresolved. The germline gives CDR1 SNHLY, CDR2 FYNNEI. V lost 6 bases and J 5 bases, leaving 13 bases between the germline ends. CDR3 length: 13 residues. CDR3 in amino acids: CASREDGATEAFF. The CDR3 nucleotides are TGTGCCAGCAGGGAGGACGGCGCAACTGAAGCTTTCTTT.

In its sample, this clone was seen a few times. The genes are TRBV15 and TRBJ2-7; 7 bases line up with TRBD1. The CDR3 covers 16 residues. J was trimmed by 5 bases and V by 2 bases; bases with no gene match: 12. Germline V lookup: CDR1 LNHNV, CDR2 YYDKDF (reference sequence). The CDR3 loop reads CATSRRGFWTGHEQYF. The CDR3 DNA reads TGTGCCACCAGCAGAAGAGGCTTTTGGACAGGCCACGAGCAGTACTTC.

The chain has TRBV19 and TRBJ2-2, with 14 nucleotides matching TRBD2. The V and J ends lost 2 bases and 0 bases, in that order; junction bases with no gene match: 8. The CDR3 runs 20 residues. Germline V gene lookup returns CDR1 LNHDA and CDR2 SQIVND (reference sequence). CDR3 region: CASSIKWTSGRPANTGELFF. The CDR3 DNA reads as TGTGCCAGTAGTATAAAATGGACTAGCGGGAGGCCAGCGAACACCGGGGAGCTGTTTTTT.